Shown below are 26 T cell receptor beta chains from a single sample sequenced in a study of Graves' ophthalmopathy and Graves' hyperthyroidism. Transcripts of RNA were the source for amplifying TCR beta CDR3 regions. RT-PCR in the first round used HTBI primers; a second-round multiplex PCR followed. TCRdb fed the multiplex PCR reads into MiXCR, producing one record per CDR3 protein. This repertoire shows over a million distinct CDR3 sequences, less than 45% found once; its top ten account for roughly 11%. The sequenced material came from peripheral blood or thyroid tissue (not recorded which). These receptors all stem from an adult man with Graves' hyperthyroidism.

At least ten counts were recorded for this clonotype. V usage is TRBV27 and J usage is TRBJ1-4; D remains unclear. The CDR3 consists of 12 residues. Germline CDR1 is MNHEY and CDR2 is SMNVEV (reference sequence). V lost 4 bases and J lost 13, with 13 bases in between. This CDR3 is CASSSFSSRLFF. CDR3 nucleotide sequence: TGTGCCAGCAGTTCCTTCTCGTCGCGACTGTTTTTT.

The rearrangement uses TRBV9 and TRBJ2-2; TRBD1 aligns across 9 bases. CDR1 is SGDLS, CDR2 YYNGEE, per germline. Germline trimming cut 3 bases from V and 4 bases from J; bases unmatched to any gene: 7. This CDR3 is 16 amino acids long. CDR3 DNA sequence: TGTGCCAGCAGCGCCCGATCGACAGGGGGCACCGGGGAGCTGTTTTTT. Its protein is CASSARSTGGTGELFF.

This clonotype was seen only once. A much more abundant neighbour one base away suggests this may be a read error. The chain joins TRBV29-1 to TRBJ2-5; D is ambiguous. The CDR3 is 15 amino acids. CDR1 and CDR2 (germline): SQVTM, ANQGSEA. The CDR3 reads CSVEDYAASQGTQYF. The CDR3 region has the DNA TGCAGCGTTGAAGATTACGCGGCCAGCCAAGGGACCCAGTACTTC.

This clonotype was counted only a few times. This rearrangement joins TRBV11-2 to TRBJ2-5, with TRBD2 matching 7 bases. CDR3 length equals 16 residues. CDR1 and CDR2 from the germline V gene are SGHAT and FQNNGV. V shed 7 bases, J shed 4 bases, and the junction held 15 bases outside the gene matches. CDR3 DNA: TGTGCCAGCACTCCCCTCGCGGGGGAAACTTTAGAGACCCAGTACTTC. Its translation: CASTPLAGETLETQYF.

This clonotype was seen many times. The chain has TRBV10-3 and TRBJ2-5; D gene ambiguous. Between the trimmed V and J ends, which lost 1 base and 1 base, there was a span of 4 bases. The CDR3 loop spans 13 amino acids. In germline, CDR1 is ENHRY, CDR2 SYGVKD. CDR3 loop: CAISEFGQETQYF. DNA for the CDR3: TGTGCCATCAGTGAGTTTGGCCAAGAGACCCAGTACTTC.

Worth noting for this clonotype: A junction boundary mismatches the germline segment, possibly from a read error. This CDR3 is CTSSRDTNYEQYF. The CDR3 DNA is TGCACCAGCAGCCGGGACACGAACTACGAGCAGTACTTC. V and J are TRBV2 and TRBJ2-7; D might be TRBD1 (6 bases). Looked up from germline, CDR1 is SNHLY and CDR2 is FYNNEI. The CDR3 contains 13 residues.

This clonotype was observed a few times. CDR3 DNA sequence: TGTGCCATCTTGGGACTAGCGGGGGACAACACAGATACGCAGTATTTT. Protein product: CAILGLAGDNTDTQYF. V is TRBV10-3 and J is TRBJ2-3; 14 nucleotides agree with TRBD2. The V and J ends lost 8 bases and 2 bases, in that order; junction bases with no gene match: 6. CDR3 length equals 16 residues. From germline, CDR1 is ENHRY and CDR2 SYGVKD.

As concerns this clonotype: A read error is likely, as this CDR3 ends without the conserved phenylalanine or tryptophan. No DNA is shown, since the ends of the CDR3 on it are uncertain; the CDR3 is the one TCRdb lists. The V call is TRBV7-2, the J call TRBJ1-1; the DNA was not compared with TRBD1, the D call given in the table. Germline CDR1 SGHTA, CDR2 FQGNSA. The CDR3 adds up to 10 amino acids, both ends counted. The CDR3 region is CASSRGGLTS.

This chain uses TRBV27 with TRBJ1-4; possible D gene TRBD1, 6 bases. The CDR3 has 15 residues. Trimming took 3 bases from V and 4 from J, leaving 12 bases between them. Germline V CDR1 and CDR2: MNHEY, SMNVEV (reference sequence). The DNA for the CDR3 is TGTGCCAGCAGTTTCAGGGGTGGGAGTAATGAAAAACTGTTTTTT. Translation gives CASSFRGGSNEKLFF. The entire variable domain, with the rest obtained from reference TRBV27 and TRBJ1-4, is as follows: EAQVTQNPRYLITVTGKKLTVTCSQNMNHEYMSWYRQDPGLGLRQIYYSMNVEVTDKGDVPEGYKVSRKEKRNFPLILESPSPNQTSLYFCASSFRGGSNEKLFFGSGTQLSVL.

CDR3 nucleotides: TGTGCCACCAGCCCCGGGACTAGCGGGCTTGCCCAACCCCTCCACTTT. Amino acid sequence: CATSPGTSGLAQPLHF. V gene TRBV15 combines with J gene TRBJ1-6, with D possibly matching TRBD1 (5 bases). The V gene's germline CDR1 is LNHNV and CDR2 YYDKDF (reference sequence). The ends were cut back, 5 bases at V and 12 bases at J, with 23 bases in the middle. This CDR3 comprises 16 residues.

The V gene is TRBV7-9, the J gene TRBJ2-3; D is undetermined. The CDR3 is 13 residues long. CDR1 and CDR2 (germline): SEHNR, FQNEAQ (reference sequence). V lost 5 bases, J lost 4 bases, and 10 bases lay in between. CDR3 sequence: CASSPEAADTQYF. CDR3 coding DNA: TGTGCCAGCAGCCCAGAGGCGGCAGATACGCAGTATTTT. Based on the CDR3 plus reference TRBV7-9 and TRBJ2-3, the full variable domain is DTGVSQNPRHKITKRGQNVTFRCDPISEHNRLYWYRQTLGQGPEFLTYFQNEAQLEKSRLLSDRFSAERPKGSFSTLEIQRTEQGDSAMYLCASSPEAADTQYFGPGTRLTVL.

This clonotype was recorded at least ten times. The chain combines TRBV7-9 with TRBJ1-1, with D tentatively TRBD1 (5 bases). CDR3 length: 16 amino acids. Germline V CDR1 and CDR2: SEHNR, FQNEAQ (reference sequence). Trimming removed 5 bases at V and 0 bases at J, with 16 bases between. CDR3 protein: CASSTSRDPLNTEAFF. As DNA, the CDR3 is TGTGCCAGCAGCACATCCCGGGACCCACTGAACACTGAAGCTTTCTTT.

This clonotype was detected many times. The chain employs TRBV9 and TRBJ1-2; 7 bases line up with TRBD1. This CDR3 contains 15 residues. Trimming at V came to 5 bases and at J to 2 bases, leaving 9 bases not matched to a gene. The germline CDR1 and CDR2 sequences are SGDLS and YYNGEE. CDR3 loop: CASSGGGKKNYGYTF. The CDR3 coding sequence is TGTGCCAGCAGTGGAGGGGGCAAAAAGAACTATGGCTACACCTTC.

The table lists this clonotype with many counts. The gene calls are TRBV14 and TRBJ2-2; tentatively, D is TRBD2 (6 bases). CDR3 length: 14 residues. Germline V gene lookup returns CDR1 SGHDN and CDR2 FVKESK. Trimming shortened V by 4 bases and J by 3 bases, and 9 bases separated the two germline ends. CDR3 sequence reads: CASSPGLYTGELFF. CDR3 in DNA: TGTGCCAGCAGCCCGGGACTCTACACCGGGGAGCTGTTTTTT.

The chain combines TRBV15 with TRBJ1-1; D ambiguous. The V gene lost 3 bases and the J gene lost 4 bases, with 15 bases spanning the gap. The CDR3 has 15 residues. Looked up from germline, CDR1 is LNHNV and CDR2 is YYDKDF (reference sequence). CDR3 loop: CATSRTTEGSTEAFF. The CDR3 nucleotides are TGTGCCACCAGCAGGACAACCGAGGGTAGCACTGAAGCTTTCTTT.

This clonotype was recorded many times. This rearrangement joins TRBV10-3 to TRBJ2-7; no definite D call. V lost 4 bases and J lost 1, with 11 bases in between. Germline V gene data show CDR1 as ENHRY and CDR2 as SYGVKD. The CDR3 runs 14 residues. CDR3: CAISVGSPSYEQYF. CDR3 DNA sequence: TGTGCCATCAGTGTTGGTTCCCCATCCTACGAGCAGTACTTC.

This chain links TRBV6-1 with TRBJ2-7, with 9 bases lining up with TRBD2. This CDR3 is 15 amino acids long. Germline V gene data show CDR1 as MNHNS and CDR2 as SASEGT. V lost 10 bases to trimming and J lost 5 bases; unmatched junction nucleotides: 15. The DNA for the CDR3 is TGTGCCACCTGGCCATTTAGCGGGAGCGAAAACGAGCAGTACTTC. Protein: CATWPFSGSENEQYF.

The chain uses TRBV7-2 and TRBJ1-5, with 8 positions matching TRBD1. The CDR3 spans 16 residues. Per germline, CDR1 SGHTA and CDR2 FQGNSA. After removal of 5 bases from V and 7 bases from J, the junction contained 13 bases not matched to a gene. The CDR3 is CASSPGGTGSVQPQHF. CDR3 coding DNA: TGTGCCAGCAGCCCAGGCGGGACAGGAAGTGTACAGCCCCAGCATTTT.

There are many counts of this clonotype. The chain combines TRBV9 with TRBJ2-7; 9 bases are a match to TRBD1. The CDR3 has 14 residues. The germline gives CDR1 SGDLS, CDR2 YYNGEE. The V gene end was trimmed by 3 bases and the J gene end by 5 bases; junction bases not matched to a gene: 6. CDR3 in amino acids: CASSAQGAGDEQYF. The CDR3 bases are TGTGCCAGCAGCGCACAGGGGGCCGGGGACGAGCAGTACTTC.

The CDR3 region is CASSLMRTGDGGEQYF. For the CDR3, the DNA is TGTGCCAGCAGCTTAATGAGGACAGGTGATGGTGGCGAGCAGTACTTC. The chain is built from TRBV11-2 and TRBJ2-7, with 7 positions matching TRBD1. The CDR3 has 16 amino acids. The V gene end was trimmed by 2 bases and the J gene end by 6 bases; junction bases not matched to a gene: 13. In germline, CDR1 is SGHAT, CDR2 FQNNGV.

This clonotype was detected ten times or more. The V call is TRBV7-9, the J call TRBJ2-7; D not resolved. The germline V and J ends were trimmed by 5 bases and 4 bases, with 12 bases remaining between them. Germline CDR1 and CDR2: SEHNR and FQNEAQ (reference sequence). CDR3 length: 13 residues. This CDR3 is CASSKQGPYEQYF. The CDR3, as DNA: TGTGCCAGCAGCAAACAAGGGCCGTACGAGCAGTACTTC.

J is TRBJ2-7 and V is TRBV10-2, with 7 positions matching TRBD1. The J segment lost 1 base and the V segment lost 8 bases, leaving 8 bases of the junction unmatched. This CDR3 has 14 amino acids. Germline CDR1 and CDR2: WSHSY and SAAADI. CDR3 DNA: TGCGCCAGCGAGACCGGGACAGCTTCCTACGAGCAGTACTTC. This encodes CASETGTASYEQYF.

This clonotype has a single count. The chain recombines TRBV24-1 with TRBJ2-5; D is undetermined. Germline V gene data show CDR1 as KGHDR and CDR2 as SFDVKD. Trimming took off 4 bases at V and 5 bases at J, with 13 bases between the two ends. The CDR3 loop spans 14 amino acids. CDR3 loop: CATSEAWAMETQYF. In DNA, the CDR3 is TGTGCCACCAGTGAAGCGTGGGCGATGGAGACCCAGTACTTC.

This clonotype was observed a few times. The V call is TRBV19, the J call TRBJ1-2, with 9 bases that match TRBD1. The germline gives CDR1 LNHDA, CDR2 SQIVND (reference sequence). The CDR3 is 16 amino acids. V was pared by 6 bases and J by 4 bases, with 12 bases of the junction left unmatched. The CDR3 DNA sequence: TGTGCCAGTAGAGAGTCCGGGACAGGGTATACCTATGGCTACACCTTC. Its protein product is CASRESGTGYTYGYTF.

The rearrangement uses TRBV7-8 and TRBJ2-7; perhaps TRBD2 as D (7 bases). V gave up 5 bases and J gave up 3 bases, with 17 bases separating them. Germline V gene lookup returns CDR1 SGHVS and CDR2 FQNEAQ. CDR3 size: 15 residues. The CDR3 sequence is CASSRSGGSIYEQYF. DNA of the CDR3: TGTGCCAGCAGCCGATCGGGGGGCAGTATCTACGAGCAGTACTTC.

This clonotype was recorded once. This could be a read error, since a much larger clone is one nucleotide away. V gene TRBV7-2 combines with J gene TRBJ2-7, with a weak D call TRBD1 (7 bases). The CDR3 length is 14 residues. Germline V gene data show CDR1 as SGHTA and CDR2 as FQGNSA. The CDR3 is CASSYTGEAYGQYF. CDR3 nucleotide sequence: TGTGCCAGCAGTTACACAGGGGAGGCCTACGGGCAGTACTTC.